This T cell receptor (beta chain) was sequenced for a study of T cell repertoires in cytomegalovirus infection. Study background: The public TCR beta signatures pointed to both CMV infection and matching HLA type. Study results and limitations: The ex vivo response was dominated by HLA-C-restricted CMV-specific TCR beta clonotypes. Summed public TCR beta family frequency identified CMV carriers bearing the relevant HLA.

This clonotype appeared a few times. Its cognate antigen is unknown. TCRdb independently ran MiXCR on the reads; one entry per CDR3 protein. The sample carries 290,000 or so distinct CDR3 sequences, 9.6% recorded once. The germline V gene has CDR1 SGHDN and CDR2 FVKESK. With 3 bases removed from V and 8 bases from J, the gap between germline ends came to 12 bases. This CDR3 is 13 amino acids long. The sequencing sample was made of PBMCs. The sequence came from a human donor in good health (CMV status not recorded). Some clones in this sample may be carry-over from other donors' samples. This chain links TRBV14 with TRBJ2-3; D not certain. The CDR3 is CASSQIPGFTQYF. DNA for the CDR3: TGTGCCAGCAGCCAGATTCCCGGGTTTACGCAGTATTTT.